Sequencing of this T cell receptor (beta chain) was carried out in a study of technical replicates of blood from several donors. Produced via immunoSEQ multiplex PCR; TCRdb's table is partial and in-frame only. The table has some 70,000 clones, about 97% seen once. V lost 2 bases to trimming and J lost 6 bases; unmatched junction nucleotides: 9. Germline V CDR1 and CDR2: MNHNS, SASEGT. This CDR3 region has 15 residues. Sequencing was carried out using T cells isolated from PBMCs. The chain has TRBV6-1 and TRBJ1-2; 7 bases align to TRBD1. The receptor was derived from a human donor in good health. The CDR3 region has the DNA TGTGCCAGCAGTGAAAAACCTGGGACAGCGCATGGCTACACCTTC. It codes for CASSEKPGTAHGYTF.